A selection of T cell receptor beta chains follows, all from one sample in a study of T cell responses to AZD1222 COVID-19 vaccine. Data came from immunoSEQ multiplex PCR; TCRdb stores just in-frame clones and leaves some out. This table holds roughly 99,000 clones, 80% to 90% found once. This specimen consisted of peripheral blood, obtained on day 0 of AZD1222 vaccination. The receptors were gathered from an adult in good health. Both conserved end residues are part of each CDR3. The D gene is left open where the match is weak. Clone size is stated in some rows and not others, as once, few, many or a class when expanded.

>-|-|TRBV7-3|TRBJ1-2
TGTGCCAGCAGCTTCACAGGAACCTATGGCTACACCTTC
CASSFTGTYGYTF
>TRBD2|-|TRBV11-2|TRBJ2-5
TGTGCCAGCAGCTTAAATCCCGCGGGAGGGGAGACCCAGTACTTC
CASSLNPAGGETQYF
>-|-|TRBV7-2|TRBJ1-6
TGTGCCAGCAGCTTAGCTGGAACAGTGAGCTCCTATAATTCACCCCTCCACTTT
CASSLAGTVSSYNSPLHF
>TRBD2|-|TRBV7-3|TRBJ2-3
TGTGCCAGCAGCTTAGGGAGGGCGAGATCTAGCACAGATACGCAGTATTTT
CASSLGRARSSTDTQYF
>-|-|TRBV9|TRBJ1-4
TGTGCCAGCAGCAGAGGTGGAGGAGGATATGAAAAACTGTTTTTT
CASSRGGGGYEKLFF
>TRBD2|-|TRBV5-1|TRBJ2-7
TGCGCCAGCAGCTCGGGGGGACTAGCGGGAGGGCACGAGCAGTACTTC
CASSSGGLAGGHEQYF
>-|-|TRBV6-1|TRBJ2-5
TGTGCCAGCAGTGAAGGTTGGAGGGGACAAGAGACCCAGTACTTC
CASSEGWRGQETQYF
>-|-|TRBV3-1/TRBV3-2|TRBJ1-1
TGTGCCAGCAGCCAAGATCTTGGGGGTACTGAAGCTTTCTTT
CASSQDLGGTEAFF
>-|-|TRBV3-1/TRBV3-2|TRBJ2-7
TGTGCCAGCAGCCAGCAAGCTTACGAGCAGTACTTC
CASSQQAYEQYF
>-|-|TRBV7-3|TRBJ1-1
TGTGCCAGCAGCTTGGGAGGGCCCGAAGCTTTCTTT
CASSLGGPEAFF
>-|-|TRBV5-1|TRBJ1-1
TGCGCCAGCAGCTTGGGACCCATGGACACTGAAGCTTTCTTT
CASSLGPMDTEAFF
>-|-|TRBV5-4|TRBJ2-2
TGTGCCAGCAGGAAGACAGAGAACACCGGGGAGCTGTTTTTT
CASRKTENTGELFF
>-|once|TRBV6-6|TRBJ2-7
TGTGCCAGCCTAGCTAGAAGCTCCTACGAGCAGTACTTC
CASLARSSYEQYF
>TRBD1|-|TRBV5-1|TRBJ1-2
TGCGCCAGCAGCCAAACAGGGGAGACTCGATATGGCTACACCTTC
CASSQTGETRYGYTF
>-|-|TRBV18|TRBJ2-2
TGTGCCAGCTCACCCGATGGACAGCAACCCACCGGGGAGCTGTTTTTT
CASSPDGQQPTGELFF
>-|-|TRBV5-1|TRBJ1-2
TGCGCCAGCAGCCTGTACAGGGAGGATGGCTACACCTTC
CASSLYREDGYTF
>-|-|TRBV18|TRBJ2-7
TGTGCCAGCTCACAGACGGATCTCTACGAGCAGTACTTC
CASSQTDLYEQYF
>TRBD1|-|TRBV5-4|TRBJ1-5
TGTGCCAGCAGCCAGGGGGGTCGACGCAATCAGCCCCAGCATTTT
CASSQGGRRNQPQHF
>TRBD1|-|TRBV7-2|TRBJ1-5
TGTGCCAGCAGCCCAGGACAGGACCCTGGACTTGGACCCCAGCATTTT
CASSPGQDPGLGPQHF
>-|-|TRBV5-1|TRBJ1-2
TGCGCCAGCGGCCGGGCGGACAATTCAAACTATGGCTACACCTTC
CASGRADNSNYGYTF
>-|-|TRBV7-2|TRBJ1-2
TGTGCCAGCAGCTCCCCCCCAGACCACTATGGCTACACCTTC
CASSSPPDHYGYTF
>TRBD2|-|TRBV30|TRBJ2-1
TGTGCCTGGAGGAGCGGGAGGGTTGGGGAGCAGTTCTTC
CAWRSGRVGEQFF
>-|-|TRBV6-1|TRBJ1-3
TGTGCCAGCAGTGAGAGCTCTGGAAACACCATATATTTT
CASSESSGNTIYF
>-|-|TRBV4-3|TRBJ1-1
TGCGCCAGCAGCCAAGCCCGGACAATGAACACTGAAGCTTTCTTT
CASSQARTMNTEAFF
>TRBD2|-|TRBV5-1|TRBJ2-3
TGCGCCAGCAGCTTGGGACTAGCGGAACACACAGATACGCAGTATTTT
CASSLGLAEHTDTQYF
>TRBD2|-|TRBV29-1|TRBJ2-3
TGCAGCGTTGCCGGGCTAGCGGGAGGGCCAGATACGCAGTATTTT
CSVAGLAGGPDTQYF
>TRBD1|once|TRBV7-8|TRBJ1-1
TGTGCCAGCAGCTTAGCGATGGGGACAGGGAGGTTGAACACTGAAGCTTTCTTT
CASSLAMGTGRLNTEAFF
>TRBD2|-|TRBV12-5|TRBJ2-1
TGTGCTAGTGGTTCCGGAGGACTAGCGGGATATGAGCAGTTCTTC
CASGSGGLAGYEQFF
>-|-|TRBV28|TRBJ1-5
TGTGCCAGCAGTTCCGGCCCCTGGCCCCAGCATTTT
CASSSGPWPQHF